These T cell receptor beta chains were read from a single sample in a study of response to subunit inactivated influenza vaccine. From the RT-PCR reads, TCRdb called clonotypes with MiXCR, one entry per CDR3 protein. The data hold around 200,000 distinct CDR3 sequences, with under 15% observed a single time. The sequencing here drew on CD8+ T cells sorted from PBMCs, taken about 5 days after vaccination. These receptors all come from a man aged 45-65 years who received an inactivated influenza vaccine. CDR3s include the opening cysteine and the closing phenylalanine or tryptophan. The D gene is left open where the match is weak. A row's size may be missing; if present it is once, few, many or a size class.

V	size	length	J	D	DNA	CDR3
TRBV29-1	NA	14	TRBJ2-2	TRBD1	TGCAGCGTTGCCGGGACAGGGGTGATCGGGGAGCTGTTTTTT	CSVAGTGVIGELFF
TRBV5-6	NA	14	TRBJ2-7	TRBD1	TGTGCCAGCAGCTTTCCCGGGACAGCCTACGAGCAGTACTTC	CASSFPGTAYEQYF
TRBV10-2	many	14	TRBJ1-2	NA	TGCGCCAGCACAACATCTCCGGCCAACTATGGCTACACCTTC	CASTTSPANYGYTF
TRBV27	NA	14	TRBJ1-5	TRBD1	TGTGCCAGCAGTCCTACAGGGGTAATTCAGCCCCAGCATTTT	CASSPTGVIQPQHF
TRBV14	few	16	TRBJ2-1	TRBD2	TGTGCCAGCAGCCCAACCCCGGGACTAGCATACAATGAGCAGTTCTTC	CASSPTPGLAYNEQFF
TRBV27	few	14	TRBJ2-5	NA	TGTGCCAGCAGTTTGACGACTAGGGGACTGGCCCAGTACTTC	CASSLTTRGLAQYF
TRBV18	few	15	TRBJ1-1	TRBD1	TGTGCCAGCTCACCACCGACAGGGGATATCACTGAAGCTTTCTTT	CASSPPTGDITEAFF
TRBV6-1	few	15	TRBJ2-1	TRBD2	TGTGCCAGCAGCTCCGGGACTAGCGGAATCTATGAGCAGTTCTTC	CASSSGTSGIYEQFF
TRBV27	NA	13	TRBJ2-7	NA	TGTGCCAGCAGTTTCCTCTCTTCCTACGAGCAGTACTTC	CASSFLSSYEQYF
TRBV4-3	NA	14	TRBJ2-7	TRBD1	TGCGCCAGCAGCCAGGGGGACAGGGGCTACGAGCAGTACTTC	CASSQGDRGYEQYF
TRBV29-1	few	11	TRBJ2-2	NA	TGCAGCGTTTTCCTGTCCGGGGAGCTGTTTTTT	CSVFLSGELFF
TRBV12-3/TRBV12-4	NA	13	TRBJ2-5	NA	TGTGCCAGCAGTTTGAGTCTAGGTGAGACCCAGTACTTC	CASSLSLGETQYF
TRBV15	NA	14	TRBJ2-5	NA	TGTGCCACCAGCCCCGGGGTACTCCAAGAGACCCAGTACTTC	CATSPGVLQETQYF
TRBV7-8	NA	16	TRBJ2-5	TRBD2	TGTGCCAGCAGCTTAGGGAGACTAGCGGGGGGGGAGACCCAGTACTTC	CASSLGRLAGGETQYF
TRBV2	few	14	TRBJ2-7	NA	TGTGCCACCTCAGCCAGGGGTCCAGGCTACGAGCAGTACTTC	CATSARGPGYEQYF
TRBV7-9	NA	15	TRBJ1-2	NA	TGTGCCAGCAGCCCCCGAGTGGACGAGGGCTATGGCTACACCTTC	CASSPRVDEGYGYTF
TRBV2	NA	14	TRBJ1-5	NA	TGTGCCAGCAGTCAATCGGATAGCAATCAGCCCCAGCATTTT	CASSQSDSNQPQHF
TRBV4-3	few	16	TRBJ2-3	TRBD2	TGCGCCAGCAGCCAAACCCTGGGGGGGAGCACAGATACGCAGTATTTT	CASSQTLGGSTDTQYF
TRBV12-3/TRBV12-4	few	13	TRBJ2-1	NA	TGTGCCAGCAGTTTAGCCCTGACTAATGAGCAGTTCTTC	CASSLALTNEQFF
TRBV16	NA	11	TRBJ2-7	NA	TGTGCCAGCAGCCCTACAAGCGAGCAGTACTTC	CASSPTSEQYF
TRBV28	few	15	TRBJ2-1	NA	TGTGCCAGCAGTGGGGACTTCGAGGGTCACAATGAGCAGTTCTTC	CASSGDFEGHNEQFF
TRBV28	few	15	TRBJ2-7	TRBD2	TGTGCCAGCAGTATAGCGGGGGGAAGCTCCTACGAGCAGTACTTC	CASSIAGGSSYEQYF
TRBV7-6	NA	17	TRBJ1-2	NA	TGTGCCAGCAGCCCCATGCCGAGTGGCAGCAACCTCTATGGCTACACCTTC	CASSPMPSGSNLYGYTF
TRBV7-2	few	15	TRBJ2-7	NA	TGTGCCAGCAGCTTAAGGGCCAACCCCCTCAACGAGCAGTACTTC	CASSLRANPLNEQYF
TRBV19	few	14	TRBJ2-3	TRBD2	TGTGCCAGTAGCGCGGGAGTTCACACAGATACGCAGTATTTT	CASSAGVHTDTQYF
TRBV7-6	NA	13	TRBJ1-2	TRBD1	TGTGCCAGCAGCCACGGACAGGCCTATGGCTACACCTTC	CASSHGQAYGYTF
TRBV20-1	few	17	TRBJ2-2	NA	TGCAGTGCTAGAGCGGGGGGCGGGACATATTATCCCGGGGAGCTGTTTTTT	CSARAGGGTYYPGELFF
TRBV2	NA	11	TRBJ1-1	NA	TGTGCCAGCAGTAAGGCGGGTGAAGCTTTCTTT	CASSKAGEAFF
TRBV7-2	NA	15	TRBJ2-7	TRBD2	TGTGCCAGCAGTTCAACTAGCGGGAGGTTCGACGAGCAGTACTTC	CASSSTSGRFDEQYF
TRBV7-9	medium-sized	14	TRBJ2-1	NA	TGTGCCAGCAGCGTAGGAACTTTTTACAATGAGCAGTTCTTC	CASSVGTFYNEQFF
TRBV2	NA	17	TRBJ2-1	TRBD2	TGTGCCAGCAGTGGATTAGCGGGATGGGGAATGAATAATGAGCAGTTCTTC	CASSGLAGWGMNNEQFF
TRBV11-2	NA	15	TRBJ2-3	NA	TGTGCCAGCAGCTTAGGGGGGCGCAACACAGATACGCAGTATTTT	CASSLGGRNTDTQYF
TRBV29-1	NA	15	TRBJ2-1	NA	TGCAGCGTTGCTGGGACGGAGAGCTCCTACAATGAGCAGTTCTTC	CSVAGTESSYNEQFF
TRBV6-1	few	15	TRBJ2-1	TRBD2	TGTGCCAGCAGAATCGGACTAGCGGGGTACAATGAGCAGTTCTTC	CASRIGLAGYNEQFF
TRBV4-3	few	16	TRBJ1-1	NA	TGCGCCAGCAGCCCAAGTATCGTCGGGATAAACACTGAAGCTTTCTTT	CASSPSIVGINTEAFF
TRBV7-9	NA	15	TRBJ2-1	NA	TGTGCCAGCCCGGGGCGTAAAGCCCCCTACAATGAGCAGTTCTTC	CASPGRKAPYNEQFF
TRBV11-2	NA	14	TRBJ2-7	NA	TGTGCCAGCAGCTTATACAGGATAACCTACGAGCAGTACTTC	CASSLYRITYEQYF
TRBV29-1	NA	16	TRBJ2-2	TRBD2	TGCAGCGTTGACGGACTAGCGGGAGGCCCGGCAGGGGAGCTGTTTTTT	CSVDGLAGGPAGELFF
TRBV6-2/TRBV6-3	few	14	TRBJ2-7	NA	TGTGCCAGCAACGCCGGGACAACCGACTACGAGCAGTACTTC	CASNAGTTDYEQYF
TRBV12-3/TRBV12-4	NA	15	TRBJ2-7	NA	TGTGCCAGCAGTTTTGGGTGGGGGGAAACCTACGAGCAGTACTTC	CASSFGWGETYEQYF
TRBV25-1	few	13	TRBJ2-1	NA	TGTGCCAGCTCTCCCGGAGGCCAGAATGAGCAGTTCTTC	CASSPGGQNEQFF
TRBV24-1	few	19	TRBJ2-2	NA	TGTGCCACCAGTGCTTACAAACCTGCTAGGGGACCGCGCACCGGGGAGCTGTTTTTT	CATSAYKPARGPRTGELFF
TRBV6-5	few	16	TRBJ2-3	NA	TGTGCCAGCAGTTACTCGTTAATAGCGGTCACAGATACGCAGTATTTT	CASSYSLIAVTDTQYF
TRBV3-1	many	16	TRBJ2-1	TRBD2	TGTGCCAGCAGCCATGGCTTGGGACTAGGTGGCGGTGAGCAGTTCTTC	CASSHGLGLGGGEQFF
TRBV7-6	NA	16	TRBJ1-6	TRBD1	TGTGCCAGCAGCTTAGTCGGGACAGGGGACAATTCACCCCTCCACTTT	CASSLVGTGDNSPLHF